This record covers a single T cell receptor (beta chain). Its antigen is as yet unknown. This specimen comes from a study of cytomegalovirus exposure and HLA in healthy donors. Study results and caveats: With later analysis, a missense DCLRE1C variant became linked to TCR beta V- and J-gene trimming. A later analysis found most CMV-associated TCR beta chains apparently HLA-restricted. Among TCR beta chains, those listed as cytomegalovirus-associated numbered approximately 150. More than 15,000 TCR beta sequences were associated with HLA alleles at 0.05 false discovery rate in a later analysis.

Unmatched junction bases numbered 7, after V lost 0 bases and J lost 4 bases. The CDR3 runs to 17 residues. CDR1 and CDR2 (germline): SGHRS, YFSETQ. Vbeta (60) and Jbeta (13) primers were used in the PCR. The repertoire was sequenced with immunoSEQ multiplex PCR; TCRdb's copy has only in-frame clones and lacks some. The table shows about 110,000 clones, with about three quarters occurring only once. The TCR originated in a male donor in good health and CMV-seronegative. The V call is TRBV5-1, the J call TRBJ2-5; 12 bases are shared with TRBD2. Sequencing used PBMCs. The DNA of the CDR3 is TGCGCCAGCAGCTTGGGGGGACTAGCGGGTGAAGTAGAGACCCAGTACTTC. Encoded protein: CASSLGGLAGEVETQYF. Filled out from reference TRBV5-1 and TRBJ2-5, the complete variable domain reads KAGVTQTPRYLIKTRGQQVTLSCSPISGHRSVSWYQQTPGQGLQFLFEYFSETQRNKGNFPGRFSGRQFSNSRSEMNVSTLELGDSALYLCASSLGGLAGEVETQYFGPGTRLLVL.